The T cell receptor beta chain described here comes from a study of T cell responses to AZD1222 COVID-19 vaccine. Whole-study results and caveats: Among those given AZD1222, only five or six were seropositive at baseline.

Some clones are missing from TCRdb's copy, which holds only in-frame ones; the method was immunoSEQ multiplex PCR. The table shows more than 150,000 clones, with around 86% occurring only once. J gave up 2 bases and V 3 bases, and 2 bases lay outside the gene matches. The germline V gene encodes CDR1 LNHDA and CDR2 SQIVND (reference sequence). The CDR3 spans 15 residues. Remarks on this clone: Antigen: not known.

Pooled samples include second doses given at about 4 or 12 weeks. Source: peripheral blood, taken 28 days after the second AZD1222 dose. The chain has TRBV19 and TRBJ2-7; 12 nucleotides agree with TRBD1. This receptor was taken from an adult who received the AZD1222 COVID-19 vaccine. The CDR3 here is CASSIGTGGTYEQYF. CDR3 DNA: TGTGCCAGTAGTATTGGGACAGGGGGCACCTACGAGCAGTACTTC.